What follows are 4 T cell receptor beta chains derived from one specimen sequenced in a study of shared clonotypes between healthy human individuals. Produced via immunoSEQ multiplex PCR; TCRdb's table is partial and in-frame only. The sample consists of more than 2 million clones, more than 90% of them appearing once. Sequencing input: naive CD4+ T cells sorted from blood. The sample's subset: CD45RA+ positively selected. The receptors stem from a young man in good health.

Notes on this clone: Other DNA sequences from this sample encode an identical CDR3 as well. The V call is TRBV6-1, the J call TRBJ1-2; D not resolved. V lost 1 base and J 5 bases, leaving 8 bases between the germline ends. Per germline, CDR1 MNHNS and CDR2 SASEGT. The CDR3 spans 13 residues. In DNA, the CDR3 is TGTGCCAGCAGTGAAGGGACCGCGTATGGCTACACCTTC. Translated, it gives CASSEGTAYGYTF.

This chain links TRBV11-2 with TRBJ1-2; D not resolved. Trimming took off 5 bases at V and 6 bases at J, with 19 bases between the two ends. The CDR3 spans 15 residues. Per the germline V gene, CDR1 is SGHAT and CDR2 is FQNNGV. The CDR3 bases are TGTGCCAGCAGCCGGGCCGGGCCCCCCGGGGATGGCTACACCTTC. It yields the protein CASSRAGPPGDGYTF.

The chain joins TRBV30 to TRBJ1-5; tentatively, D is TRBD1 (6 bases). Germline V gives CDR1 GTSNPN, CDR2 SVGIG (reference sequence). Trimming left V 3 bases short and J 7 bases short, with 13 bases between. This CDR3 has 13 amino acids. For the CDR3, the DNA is TGTGCCTGGAGGACAACCAGGGGCCAGCCCCAGCATTTT. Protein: CAWRTTRGQPQHF.

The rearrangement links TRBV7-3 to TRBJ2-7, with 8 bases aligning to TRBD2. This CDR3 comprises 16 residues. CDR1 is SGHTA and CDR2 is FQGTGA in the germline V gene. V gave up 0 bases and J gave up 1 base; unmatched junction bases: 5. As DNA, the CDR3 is TGTGCCAGCAGCTTAACCGGGACTAGTTTTTCCTACGAGCAGTACTTC. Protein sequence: CASSLTGTSFSYEQYF.